This T cell receptor (beta chain) is from a study of blood T cell repertoires in COVID-19. Overall study: Some COVID-19 samples were acute and others convalescent; all came from the United States, Italy and Spain.

V was clipped by 4 bases and J by 3 bases; unmatched bases: 22. The CDR3 has 20 amino acids. Measured with immunoSEQ multiplex PCR; TCRdb has only the in-frame clones, and not every one. The sample has about 170,000 clones; about 85% are singletons. The TCR originated in a human donor with acute or convalescent COVID-19. The donor label of this sample is uncertain. The sequenced material came from peripheral blood. The chain recombines TRBV23-1 with TRBJ1-2, with 8 bases matching TRBD1. TRBV23-1 is reported as an ORF; its role is uncertain. DNA of the CDR3: TGCGCCAGCAGTCCCATCGACCCACGGGATTCCGGGACAGGATACTATGGCTACACCTTC. It yields the protein CASSPIDPRDSGTGYYGYTF.